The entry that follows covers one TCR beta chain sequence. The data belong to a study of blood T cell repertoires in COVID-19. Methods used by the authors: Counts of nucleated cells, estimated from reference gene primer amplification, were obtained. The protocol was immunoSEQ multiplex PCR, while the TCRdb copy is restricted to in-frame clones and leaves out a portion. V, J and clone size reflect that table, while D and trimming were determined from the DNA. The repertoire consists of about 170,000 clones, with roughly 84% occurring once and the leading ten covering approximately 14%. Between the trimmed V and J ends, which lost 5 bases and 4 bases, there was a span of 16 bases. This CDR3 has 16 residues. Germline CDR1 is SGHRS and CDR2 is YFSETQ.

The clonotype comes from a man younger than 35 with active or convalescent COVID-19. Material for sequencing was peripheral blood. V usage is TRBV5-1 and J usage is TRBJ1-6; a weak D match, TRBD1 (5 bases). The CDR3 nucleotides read TGCGCCAGCAGAGTACAGGCGGCGAGTTATAATTCACCCCTCCACTTT. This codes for CASRVQAASYNSPLHF.